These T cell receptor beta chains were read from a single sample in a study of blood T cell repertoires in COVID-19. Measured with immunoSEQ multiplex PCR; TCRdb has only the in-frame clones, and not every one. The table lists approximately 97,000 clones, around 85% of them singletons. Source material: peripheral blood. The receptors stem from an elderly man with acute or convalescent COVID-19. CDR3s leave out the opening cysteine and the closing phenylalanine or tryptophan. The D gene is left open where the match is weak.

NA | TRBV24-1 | ATSRGGGGYQETQY
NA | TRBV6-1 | ASSEARPAYEQY
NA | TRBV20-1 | SASGGISTDTQY
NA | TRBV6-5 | ASLIGGNGGELF
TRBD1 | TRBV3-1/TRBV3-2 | ASSPSDRELGEQY
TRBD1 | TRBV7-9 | ASSKAGTGTYEQY
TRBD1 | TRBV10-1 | ASSLDQGGAF
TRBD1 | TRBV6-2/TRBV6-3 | ASSYSDPGGSQPQH
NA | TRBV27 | ATKQEPRSHEQF
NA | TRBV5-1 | ASSFGGARDSPLH
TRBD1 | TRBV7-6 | ASSLDHRGGNSPLH
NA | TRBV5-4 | ASSPSAGLGNEQF
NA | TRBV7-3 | ASSLFSGGGTEAF
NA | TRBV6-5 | ASRSRDTYEQY
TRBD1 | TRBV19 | ASSAGTGQETQY
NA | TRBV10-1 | ASSAQGREEKLF
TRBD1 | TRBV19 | ASRGQAPFYEQY
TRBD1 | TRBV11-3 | ASSLGTGGRETEAF
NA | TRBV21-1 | ASSKGGDRGSPLH
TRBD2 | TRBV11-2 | ASNLKASGGYQETQY
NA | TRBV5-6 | ASRKGGPNSPLH
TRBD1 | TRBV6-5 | ASRTRAGGLQPQH
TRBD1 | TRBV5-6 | ASSLGDRNYGYT
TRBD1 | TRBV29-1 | SVHTGQGGTEAF
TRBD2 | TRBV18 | ASSQSSGSTDTQY